Presented here are 28 T cell receptor beta chains from one specimen sequenced in a study of regulatory T cells in long-lasting Graves disease (dated by TCRdb to the early 2020s). Libraries came from multiplex PCR. Sequenced using an Illumina HiSeq 4000. iRepertoire HTBI primers and Arm-PCR amplification of CDR3 regions were used to construct TCR beta libraries. In TCRdb, the public reads were trimmed at Q25 with fastp and aligned with MiXCR, with productive beta chains retained. CDR3 protein sequences are deduplicated, and each keeps its most common genes and DNA. For this sample there are 600,000 to 650,000 distinct CDR3 sequences; roughly 15% appear just once. Of the sample, about 20% is held by the ten largest clones. Taken with the paper, the label for time point translates to: newly diagnosed GD, antithyroid drugs for less than 3 months. RNA was extracted from PBMCs in TRIzol for both TCR sequencing and RNA sequencing.

These same data were also listed under a study on T cells in Graves' hyperthyroidism and ophthalmopathy.

The specimen was peripheral blood mononuclear cells (PBMCs), collected at new diagnosis, from a patient treated with antithyroid drugs. Receptor source: a woman aged 25 to 39 with Graves disease. Donor details come from another sample of the same person, matched by shared clones.

This clonotype was recorded at least ten times. The CDR3: CASSPIGTGVLGEQFF. The DNA of the CDR3 is TGTGCCAGCAGTCCTATCGGGACAGGGGTCCTGGGTGAGCAGTTCTTC. The rearrangement joins TRBV12-3 or TRBV12-4 to TRBJ2-1, with 10 bases matching TRBD1. The CDR3 length is 16 residues. V gave up 5 bases and J gave up 9 bases; unmatched junction bases: 13.

The chain couples TRBV10-3 to TRBJ2-5; the D gene is possibly TRBD1 (5 bases). Trimming pared 0 bases from V and 3 bases from J, leaving 14 bases between. CDR3 length equals 16 residues. CDR1 ENHRY and CDR2 SYGVKD come from the germline V gene. The CDR3 is CAISESTARAKETQYF. The DNA for the CDR3 is TGTGCCATCAGTGAGTCGACGGCCAGGGCAAAAGAGACCCAGTACTTC.

In this sample, this clonotype turned up a few times. The chain employs TRBV28 and TRBJ2-7, with 8 nucleotides matching TRBD2. The CDR3 has 14 residues. Per the germline V gene, CDR1 is MDHEN and CDR2 is SYDVKM. V lost 4 bases, J lost 3 bases, and 5 bases stayed unmatched. The CDR3 region has the DNA TGTGCCAGCAGTTCACCGGGAGGGATCTACGAGCAGTACTTC. It encodes CASSSPGGIYEQYF.

Ten or more counts support this clonotype. The CDR3: CASSLYGTANQPQHF. The CDR3 bases are TGTGCCAGCAGTTTATACGGGACTGCTAATCAGCCCCAGCATTTT. This chain uses TRBV27 with TRBJ1-5; D is perhaps TRBD1 (5 bases). The ends were cut back, 1 base at V and 4 bases at J, with 11 bases in the middle. Looked up from germline, CDR1 is MNHEY and CDR2 is SMNVEV (reference sequence). This CDR3 contains 15 residues.

This clonotype was observed at least ten times. The chain carries TRBV27 and TRBJ1-5; D gene unclear. The V end lost 1 base, the J end lost 4 bases, and 11 bases lay between the germline ends. CDR3 length: 15 amino acids. Germline V gene sequence: CDR1 MNHEY, CDR2 SMNVEV (reference sequence). In DNA form, the CDR3 reads TGTGCCAGCAGTTTATACGGAGCGAGTAATCAGCCCCAGCATTTT. Translation: CASSLYGASNQPQHF.

In its sample, this clonotype was seen many times. This chain links TRBV7-3 with TRBJ2-3; weak D call: TRBD1 (5 bases). This CDR3 has 13 residues. Germline CDR1 SGHTA, CDR2 FQGTGA. The V gene lost 4 bases and the J gene lost 1 base, with 6 bases spanning the gap. CDR3 residues: CASSSQGTDTQYF. For the CDR3, the DNA is TGTGCCAGCAGCTCACAGGGCACAGATACGCAGTATTTT.

This clonotype was recorded a few times. The chain carries TRBV24-1 and TRBJ2-7; D gene uncertain. The CDR3 totals 14 residues. Germline values: CDR1 KGHDR, CDR2 SFDVKD. Between the trimmed V and J ends, which lost 3 bases and 1 base, there was a span of 9 bases. CDR3 amino acids: CATSDPLRSYEQYF. The CDR3 DNA reads TGTGCCACCAGTGATCCCCTCAGGTCCTACGAGCAGTACTTC.

The V call is TRBV19, the J call TRBJ1-1, with D unclear. Trimming stripped 6 bases from V and 5 bases from J, with 16 bases between. Germline CDR1 reads LNHDA; CDR2 reads SQIVND (reference sequence). The CDR3 is 14 amino acids. The CDR3 spells CASSPTVTGTEAFF. In DNA form, the CDR3 reads TGTGCCAGTAGCCCCACTGTGACGGGGACTGAAGCTTTCTTT.

The chain recombines TRBV6-1 with TRBJ1-4, with D tentatively TRBD1 (5 bases). CDR3 length: 13 residues. Trimming took 8 bases from V and 4 from J, leaving 11 bases between them. The germline V gene encodes CDR1 MNHNS and CDR2 SASEGT. This chain's CDR3 is CASRSRVNEKLFF. The CDR3, as DNA: TGTGCCAGCCGATCCAGGGTTAATGAAAAACTGTTTTTT.

This clonotype was counted only a few times. A clone one base away is much larger, so this may be a read error. The J gene is TRBJ1-4, the V gene TRBV28; D might be TRBD1 (5 bases). The germline CDR1 and CDR2 sequences are MDHEN and SYDVKM. The CDR3 consists of 14 residues. The DNA for the CDR3 is TGTGCCAGCAGCCGGACAAGGAGTACTGCGCAACTGTCTTTT. It yields the protein CASSRTRSTAQLSF.

The chain recombines TRBV24-1 with TRBJ2-2; D may be TRBD1 (6 bases). V was pared by 1 base and J by 1 base, with 15 bases between. CDR1 is KGHDR, CDR2 SFDVKD, per germline. This CDR3 is built from 18 residues. The DNA for the CDR3 is TGTGCCACCAGTGATTTAAAAGGTGTGGGACAGAACACCGGGGAGCTGTTTTTT. Translated: CATSDLKGVGQNTGELFF.

There are a few counts of this clonotype. The CDR3 sequence is CASFKSASAKNIQYF. CDR3 coding DNA: TGTGCCAGCTTCAAGTCGGCCTCAGCCAAAAACATTCAGTACTTC. The chain carries TRBV7-2 and TRBJ2-4; D ambiguous. The CDR3 covers 15 residues. V gave up 8 bases and J gave up 0 bases, with 14 bases separating them. Germline CDR1 SGHTA, CDR2 FQGNSA.

The chain has TRBV18 and TRBJ2-1; 9 nucleotides agree with TRBD1. The CDR3 consists of 15 residues. Germline trimming cut 3 bases from V and 6 bases from J; bases unmatched to any gene: 6. Germline values: CDR1 KGHSH, CDR2 LQKENI. CDR3 sequence reads: CASSPHRDRANEQFF. CDR3 in DNA: TGTGCCAGCTCACCTCACCGGGACAGGGCCAATGAGCAGTTCTTC.

This sequence joins TRBV19 and TRBJ1-5; no firm D call. With 3 bases removed from V and 2 bases from J, the gap between germline ends came to 14 bases. CDR1 is LNHDA, CDR2 SQIVND, per germline (reference sequence). The CDR3 runs to 16 residues. The CDR3 DNA sequence: TGTGCCAGTAGTATCCTGACCGGAGCGGGCAATCAGCCCCAGCATTTT. Its protein product is CASSILTGAGNQPQHF.

V gene TRBV11-2 combines with J gene TRBJ2-1, with 8 bases that match TRBD2. V was pared by 1 base and J by 4 bases, with 6 bases of the junction left unmatched. Germline values: CDR1 SGHAT, CDR2 FQNNGV. The CDR3 has 16 amino acids. The CDR3, as DNA: TGTGCCAGCAGCTTAGGACCGGGACTAGAATACAATGAGCAGTTCTTC. It translates to CASSLGPGLEYNEQFF.

This clonotype occurred a few times. The rearrangement links TRBV7-8 to TRBJ1-4, with TRBD1 identical over 12 bases. This CDR3 has 16 residues. V shed 5 bases, J shed 5 bases, and the junction held 6 bases outside the gene matches. Germline V gene data show CDR1 as SGHVS and CDR2 as FQNEAQ. CDR3 nucleotides: TGTGCCAGCAGCCAACCCGGGACAGGGGGCAATGAAAAACTGTTTTTT. It codes for CASSQPGTGGNEKLFF.

In this sample, this clonotype turned up a few times. This sequence joins TRBV7-9 and TRBJ2-7; possibly TRBD1 or TRBD2 for D (5 bases each). The V end was cut by 7 bases, the J end by 0 bases, with 16 bases between. Germline values: CDR1 SEHNR, CDR2 FQNEAQ (reference sequence). The CDR3 is 15 residues long. The DNA for the CDR3 is TGTGCCAGCAATGCCTCGGGACCGACCTCCTACGAGCAGTACTTC. Translating gives CASNASGPTSYEQYF.

This clonotype was detected ten times or more. V and J are TRBV28 and TRBJ2-7, with no clear D. This CDR3 has 13 amino acids. CDR1 and CDR2 from the germline V gene are MDHEN and SYDVKM. V lost 6 bases, J lost 3 bases, and 12 bases lay in between. The CDR3: CASRKRSSYEQYF. CDR3 nucleotide sequence: TGTGCCAGCAGGAAACGGTCCAGCTACGAGCAGTACTTC.

This clonotype was seen more than once but under ten times. The chain combines TRBV7-9 with TRBJ1-3; possible D gene TRBD1, 5 bases. The V end was cut by 4 bases, the J end by 0 bases, with 10 bases between. The CDR3 has 15 amino acids. Germline CDR1 and CDR2: SEHNR and FQNEAQ (reference sequence). The CDR3 reads CASSYRQNSGNTIYF. The CDR3 nucleotides are TGTGCCAGCAGCTACCGACAGAACTCTGGAAACACCATATATTTT.

The gene calls are TRBV3-1 and TRBJ1-5; D not resolved. Per germline, CDR1 LGHDT and CDR2 YNNKEL (reference sequence). The CDR3 spans 14 residues. The V gene lost 1 base and the J gene lost 3 bases, with 7 bases spanning the gap. The CDR3 coding sequence is TGTGCCAGCAGCCAAGGACAAGCCAATCAGCCCCAGCATTTT. Its protein product is CASSQGQANQPQHF.

This clonotype was found a few times. An end of the junction does not agree with germline; a read error may underlie this. The genes are TRBV5-1 and TRBJ2-5, with D tentatively TRBD1 (5 bases). Germline CDR1 is SGHRS and CDR2 is YFSETQ. The CDR3 loop spans 13 amino acids. The DNA for the CDR3 is TGTGCCAGCAGCCTTTGGTCAGGGGAGACCCAGTACTTC. Translating gives CASSLWSGETQYF.

The table lists this clonotype with a few counts. The rearrangement links TRBV7-8 to TRBJ1-3; D possibly corresponds to TRBD1 (5 bases). The CDR3 is 13 amino acids. Germline V gene sequence: CDR1 SGHVS, CDR2 FQNEAQ. V lost 5 bases, J lost 6 bases, and 11 bases lay in between. The CDR3 here is CASSRGLANTIYF. The CDR3 nucleotides read TGTGCCAGCAGCCGGGGACTCGCAAACACCATATATTTT.

In this sample, this clonotype turned up a few times. The chain is built from TRBV19 and TRBJ2-1; 9 bases agree with TRBD2. Germline V gene lookup returns CDR1 LNHDA and CDR2 SQIVND (reference sequence). The J segment lost 5 bases and the V segment lost 1 base, leaving 9 bases of the junction unmatched. This CDR3 is 17 amino acids long. CDR3 sequence (DNA): TGTGCCAGTAGTATAGGGGGGGCTAGCGGGATCAACAATGAGCAGTTCTTC. Translated, it gives CASSIGGASGINNEQFF.

The chain employs TRBV20-1 and TRBJ2-3, with 11 bases that match TRBD2. This CDR3 is 15 amino acids long. V gave up 4 bases and J gave up 11 bases; unmatched junction bases: 14. Germline CDR1 is DFQATT and CDR2 is SNEGSKA (reference sequence). CDR3: CSATAGTSGFLVQYF. The CDR3 bases are TGCAGTGCTACCGCCGGGACTAGCGGTTTTCTTGTGCAGTATTTT.

This chain connects TRBV20-1 to TRBJ1-2; possibly TRBD1 for D (5 bases). Germline V gene lookup returns CDR1 DFQATT and CDR2 SNEGSKA (reference sequence). Trimming removed 6 bases from V and 6 bases from J, with 20 bases in between. The CDR3 extends over 14 amino acids. CDR3 in DNA: TGCAGTGCCCCAACGGGGCGGGGTAAGGATGGCTACACCTTC. Its protein product is CSAPTGRGKDGYTF.

This clonotype has a handful of counts. This rearrangement joins TRBV3-1 to TRBJ1-6, with D tentatively TRBD1 (5 bases). Trimming took off 1 base at V and 15 bases at J, with 7 bases between the two ends. CDR1 LGHDT and CDR2 YNNKEL come from the germline V gene (reference sequence). This CDR3 contains 11 residues. CDR3 nucleotide sequence: TGTGCCAGCAGCCAAGGGGGGAACCTCCACTTT. Its translation is CASSQGGNLHF.

This clonotype was recorded many times. The chain carries TRBV2 and TRBJ2-7; D is perhaps TRBD2 (5 bases). Germline loops: CDR1 SNHLY, CDR2 FYNNEI. Trimming stripped 8 bases from V and 0 bases from J, with 11 bases between. The CDR3 runs to 13 residues. CDR3 sequence (DNA): TGTGCCAGCCGGGATGACCCCTCCTACGAGCAGTACTTC. Translating it yields CASRDDPSYEQYF.

This clonotype was seen ten or more times. CDR3 in amino acids: CASSSPRTGGTEAFF. The CDR3 DNA reads as TGTGCCAGCAGTTCACCAAGGACGGGGGGCACTGAAGCTTTCTTT. The genes are TRBV6-9 and TRBJ1-1; D possibly corresponds to TRBD1 (5 bases). The V and J ends lost 4 bases and 4 bases respectively, with 16 bases between them. The V gene's germline CDR1 is MNHGY and CDR2 SVAAGI. The length of the CDR3 is 15 residues.